The sequence of this T cell receptor beta chain was determined in a study of shared clonotypes between healthy human individuals. CD4+ cells yielded CD45RA+ naive and CD45RA-negative memory subsets. The method was immunoSEQ multiplex PCR; TCRdb's version includes in-frame clones alone and lacks a portion of them. Of around 2.5 million clones listed, 80% to 95% are singletons. Findings and caveats of the study: Having only a few donors restricted how much genetic and exposure-history diversity was captured. A generally larger estimated richness was seen in naive subsets than in memory subsets. Sharing of clonotypes among donors was expected to vary with sequencing depth.

J gave up 2 bases and V 1 base, and 8 bases lay outside the gene matches. CDR1 SGHDT and CDR2 YYEEEE come from the germline V gene. CDR3 length: 16 amino acids. Turning to this clone: Its antigen remains unidentified.

The sequenced material came from naive CD4+ T cells from PBMCs. Sample subset: CD45RA+ positively selected. The chain joins TRBV5-6 to TRBJ2-5; 7 bases align to TRBD2. The TCR comes from a man aged 18-30 years in good health. Some clones in this sample may be carry-over from other donors' samples. CDR3 coding DNA: TGTGCCAGCAGCTTGAACCCCTGGGGGGGACAAGAGACCCAGTACTTC. It yields the protein CASSLNPWGGQETQYF.